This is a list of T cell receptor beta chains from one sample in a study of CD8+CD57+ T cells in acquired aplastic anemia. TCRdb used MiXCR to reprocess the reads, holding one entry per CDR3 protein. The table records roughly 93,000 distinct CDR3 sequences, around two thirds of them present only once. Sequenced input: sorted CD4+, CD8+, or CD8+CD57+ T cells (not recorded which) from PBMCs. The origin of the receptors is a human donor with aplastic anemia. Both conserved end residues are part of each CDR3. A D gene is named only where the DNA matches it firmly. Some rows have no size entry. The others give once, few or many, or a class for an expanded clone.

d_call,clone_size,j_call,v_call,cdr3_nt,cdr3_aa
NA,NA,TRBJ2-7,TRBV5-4,TGTGCCAGCAGCTTCGCCGGTACGAGCTCCTACGAGCAGTACTTC,CASSFAGTSSYEQYF
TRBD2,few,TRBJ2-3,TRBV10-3,TGTGCCATCAGTGAGTCTCCCCTGACTAGCGGGAGCACAGATACGCAGTATTTT,CAISESPLTSGSTDTQYF
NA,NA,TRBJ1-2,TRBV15,TGTGCCACCAGCAGAGATGGCCTCGGGGGCTATGGCTACACCTTC,CATSRDGLGGYGYTF
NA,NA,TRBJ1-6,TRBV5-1,TGCGCCAGCAGCCGGTTGGACGGGAATTCACCCCTTCACTTT,CASSRLDGNSPLHF
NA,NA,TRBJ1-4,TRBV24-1,TGTGCCACCAGTGTCAGTCATCTGTTTTTT,CATSVSHLFF
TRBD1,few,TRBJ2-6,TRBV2,TGTGCCAGCAGGGGGACAGGTGCTTACGTCCTGACTTTC,CASRGTGAYVLTF
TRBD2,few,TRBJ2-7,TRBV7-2,TGTGCCAGCAGCTCACGCGGGGGGGCAGGATACGAGCAGTACTTC,CASSSRGGAGYEQYF
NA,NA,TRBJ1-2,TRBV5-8,TGTGCCAGCAGCATCCGCCACTATGGCTACACCTTC,CASSIRHYGYTF
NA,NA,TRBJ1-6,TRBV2,TGTGCCAGCAGAACCGGGGCTGGTTCACCCCTCCACTTT,CASRTGAGSPLHF
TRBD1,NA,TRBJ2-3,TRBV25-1,TGTGCCAGCAGTGGGACAGGGATTTTCAAACTAAGCACAGATACGCAGTATTTT,CASSGTGIFKLSTDTQYF
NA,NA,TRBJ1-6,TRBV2,TGTGCCAGTCGGCAGGGGCCGAATTCACCCCTCCACTTT,CASRQGPNSPLHF
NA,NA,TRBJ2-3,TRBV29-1,TGCAGCGTTGGTGAGTCAGATACGCAGTATTTT,CSVGESDTQYF
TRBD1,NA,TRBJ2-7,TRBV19,TGTGCCAGTAGTATGCAGACAGGGGCTCACCACGAGCAGTACTTC,CASSMQTGAHHEQYF
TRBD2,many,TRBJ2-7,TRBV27,TGTGCCAGCAGTTTATTGGCAGGTGGGGGAGGGAGCTACGAGCAGTACTTC,CASSLLAGGGGSYEQYF
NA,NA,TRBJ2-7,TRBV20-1,TGCAGTGCTAGAGCACCCAGGGGAGTCTACGAGCAGTACTTC,CSARAPRGVYEQYF
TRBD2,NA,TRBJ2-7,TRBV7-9,TGTGCCAGCCGCAGCGTGGGAGGGCGCTACGAGCAGTACTTC,CASRSVGGRYEQYF
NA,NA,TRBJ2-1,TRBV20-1,TGCAGTGCTAGGGCTATCAATGAGCAGTTCTTC,CSARAINEQFF
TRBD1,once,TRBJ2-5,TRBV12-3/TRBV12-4,TGTGCCAGCAATACTCGGACAGGCCCCTTCCAAGAGACCCAGTACTTC,CASNTRTGPFQETQYF
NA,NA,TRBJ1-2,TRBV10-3,TGTGCCATCAGTGTCGACAGCTCCTATGGCTACACCTTC,CAISVDSSYGYTF
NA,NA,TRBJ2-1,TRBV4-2,TGTGCCAGCAGCTCCGGACCTGAGGGTAGGTGGCAGTTCTTC,CASSSGPEGRWQFF
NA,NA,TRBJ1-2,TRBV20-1,TGCAGTGCTAGAGAGGAAGACTATGGCTACACCTTC,CSAREEDYGYTF
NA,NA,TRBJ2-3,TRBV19,TGTGCCAGCACCCGGGACAAATACACAGATACGCAGTATTTT,CASTRDKYTDTQYF